Sequencing of this TCR beta chain was carried out in a study of blood T cell repertoires in COVID-19. Overall study context: Samples taken during acute and convalescent COVID-19 were collected in the United States, Italy and Spain. PBMCs, B-cell-depleted T cells, or T cells provided the cDNA or gDNA that made up the material.

Enrollment of patients from Seattle took place during active infection, with longitudinal follow-up. As originally analysed: Estimation of nucleated cell counts was performed using reference gene primer amplification. The repertoire was sequenced with immunoSEQ multiplex PCR; TCRdb's copy has only in-frame clones and lacks some. The V and J calls and clone size are taken from that table; D and trimming were inferred from the DNA. The sample shows around 280,000 clones, nearly 90% of them seen only once. With 9 bases clipped from V and 3 bases from J, the junction kept 13 bases outside the gene matches. This CDR3 comprises 17 residues. Germline V lookup: CDR1 LNHDA, CDR2 SQIVND (reference sequence). The table lists this clone with a count of one.

This clonotype was obtained from a woman aged 30 to 39 with COVID-19, enrolled during active disease. Sequencing used peripheral blood. This chain links TRBV19 with TRBJ2-3, with 12 bases matching TRBD2. For the CDR3, the DNA is TGTGCCAGCAGAACTAGCGGGGGGTATGCAAAGACAGATACGCAGTATTTT. Translated, it gives CASRTSGGYAKTDTQYF. Full variable domain (missing parts from reference TRBV19 and TRBJ2-3): DGGITQSPKYLFRKEGQNVTLSCEQNLNHDAMYWYRQDPGQGLRLIYYSQIVNDFQKGDIAEGYSVSREKKESFPLTVTSAQKNPTAFYLCASRTSGGYAKTDTQYFGPGTRLTVL.